These 3 T cell receptor beta chains were all obtained from the same sample, sequenced in a study of shared clonotypes between healthy human individuals. Some clones are missing from TCRdb's copy, which holds only in-frame ones; the method was immunoSEQ multiplex PCR. The sample includes about 2.3 million clones, about 90% seen only once; the top ten take 0.37%. Sequencing was done on a sample of naive CD4+ T cells from PBMCs. Subset specified: CD45RA+ positively selected. The receptors here all came from a man aged 18 to 30 in good health. Some clones in this sample may be carry-over from other donors' samples.

V is TRBV5-1 and J is TRBJ2-7, with 8 bases identical to TRBD1. The CDR3 consists of 15 residues. The V gene end was trimmed by 2 bases and the J gene end by 7 bases; junction bases not matched to a gene: 11. Germline CDR1 is SGHRS and CDR2 is YFSETQ. CDR3 in DNA: TGCGCCAGCAGCTTACCGGGACAGGCGGCCGAGGAGCAGTACTTC. It translates to CASSLPGQAAEEQYF.

This sequence joins TRBV6-5 and TRBJ1-1; no clear D gene. This CDR3 spans 12 amino acids. The germline V and J ends were trimmed by 2 bases and 7 bases, with 8 bases remaining between them. In germline, CDR1 is MNHEY, CDR2 SVGAGI. CDR3 nucleotide sequence: TGTGCCAGCAGTTACGGCGAAGTTGAAGCTTTCTTT. Translating it yields CASSYGEVEAFF.

J is TRBJ2-5 and V is TRBV29-1; 7 nucleotides agree with TRBD1. The germline V gene encodes CDR1 SQVTM and CDR2 ANQGSEA. The CDR3 runs 12 residues. V lost 8 bases and J lost 1; bases outside the gene matches: 4. CDR3: CSTRQGQETQYF. The CDR3 region has the DNA TGCAGCACCCGACAGGGCCAAGAGACCCAGTACTTC.